This T cell receptor (beta chain) is from a study of cytomegalovirus exposure and HLA in healthy donors. Study background: The same platform used for the roughly 610 first-cohort repertoires was also used for the roughly 120 validation repertoires, as a later analysis reported. Study-wide results and limits: A few chains linked to CMV were shown in vitro to be specific for CMV antigens.

V shed 7 bases and J 1 base; nucleotides not matched to a gene: 6. The germline gives CDR1 GTSNPN, CDR2 SVGIG (reference sequence). The CDR3 has 14 residues. This clone was detected once. The antigen is not known. TCRdb's copy holds only in-frame clones and misses some; the assay was immunoSEQ multiplex PCR. Found here are under 100,000 clones, around 96% of them singletons; the top ten hold 0.6% to 0.95%. Source material: PBMCs. V and J are TRBV30 and TRBJ2-1, with TRBD2 identical over 8 bases. The sequence derives from a man younger than 30 in good health and CMV-seronegative. The CDR3 DNA reads as TGTGCCTTCAACCGGGGGGGGTCCTACAATGAGCAGTTCTTC. It codes for CAFNRGGSYNEQFF.